Each of the 11 T cell receptor beta chains below was sequenced from the same sample in a study of early T cells in non-severe SARS-CoV-2 infection. TCRdb used MiXCR to reprocess the 5' RACE reads, holding one entry per CDR3 protein. The table lists around 84,000 distinct CDR3 sequences, 12% of them singletons. Specimen: whole blood. The receptors were sampled from an adult who was a healthcare worker with PCR-confirmed SARS-CoV-2 infection or an uninfected control (not recorded which).

This clonotype was counted ten times or more. This chain links TRBV7-8 with TRBJ1-1; D might be TRBD1 (6 bases). Germline V gives CDR1 SGHVS, CDR2 FQNEAQ. The germline V and J ends were trimmed by 3 bases and 0 bases, with 14 bases remaining between them. CDR3 length: 16 residues. CDR3 in DNA: TGTGCCAGCAGCTTGGGGCTAGGGGGTTTGAACACTGAAGCTTTCTTT. It is translated as CASSLGLGGLNTEAFF. The whole variable domain, remainder taken from reference TRBV7-8 and TRBJ1-1, is GAGVSQSPRYKVAKRGQDVALRCDPISGHVSLFWYQQALGQGPEFLTYFQNEAQLDKSGLPSDRFFAERPEGSVSTLKIQRTQQEDSAVYLCASSLGLGGLNTEAFFGQGTRLTVV.

A word on this clonotype: Being one base from a much bigger clone, this may be a read error. The V gene is TRBV20-1, the J gene TRBJ2-7; the match to TRBD1 covers 8 bases. This CDR3 is 13 amino acids long. Germline V gene sequence: CDR1 DFQATT, CDR2 SNEGSKA (reference sequence). CDR3 region: CSARTGSSYGQYF. CDR3 nucleotide sequence: TGCAGTGCTCGGACAGGGAGCTCCTACGGGCAGTACTTC.

The gene calls are TRBV12-3 or TRBV12-4 and TRBJ2-7; D call uncertain. V gave up 5 bases and J gave up 3 bases, with 11 bases separating them. CDR3 length: 13 residues. This CDR3 reads CASSRSTYYEQYF. The CDR3 nucleotides read TGTGCCAGCAGTAGGAGCACCTACTACGAGCAGTACTTC.

About this clonotype itself: This may stem from a read error, because a much larger clone lies one nucleotide away. V usage is TRBV24-1 and J usage is TRBJ1-2, with a weak D call TRBD1 (6 bases). Between the trimmed V and J ends, which lost 8 bases and 1 base, there was a span of 10 bases. CDR3 length: 13 amino acids. CDR1 and CDR2 (germline): KGHDR, SFDVKD. For the CDR3, the DNA is TGTGCCACCAATTCGGACAGTAACTATGGCTACACCTTC. Protein product: CATNSDSNYGYTF.

This clonotype turned up a few times. This chain joins TRBV7-9 and TRBJ1-4; 8 bases agree with TRBD1. After removal of 5 bases from V and 7 bases from J, the junction contained 18 bases not matched to a gene. From germline, CDR1 is SEHNR and CDR2 FQNEAQ (reference sequence). The CDR3 spans 18 residues. The CDR3 spells CASSPPRGQDKEGEKLFF. CDR3 bases: TGTGCCAGCAGCCCCCCGAGGGGACAGGACAAAGAAGGTGAAAAACTGTTTTTT.

This clonotype was seen repeatedly, ten times or more. The gene calls are TRBV19 and TRBJ2-1; D is ambiguous. The CDR3 is made up of 13 amino acids. In germline, CDR1 is LNHDA, CDR2 SQIVND (reference sequence). Between the trimmed V and J ends, which lost 1 base and 8 bases, there was a span of 9 bases. Here the CDR3 DNA reads TGTGCCAGTAGTATAGTCCCTCCCCATGAGCAGTTCTTC. As protein: CASSIVPPHEQFF.

The chain combines TRBV6-1 with TRBJ1-3; D gene ambiguous. The CDR3 has 14 amino acids. V was shortened by 8 bases and J by 0 bases, with 11 bases between the two germline ends. Germline lookup yields CDR1 MNHNS and CDR2 SASEGT. The CDR3 nucleotides are TGTGCCAGCCATAGGACGGACTCTGGAAACACCATATATTTT. Its translation: CASHRTDSGNTIYF.

This clonotype was counted many times. V usage is TRBV20-1 and J usage is TRBJ2-7; D might be TRBD1 (6 bases). In germline, CDR1 is DFQATT, CDR2 SNEGSKA (reference sequence). There are 14 residues in the CDR3. The ends were cut back, 4 bases at V and 1 base at J, with 14 bases in the middle. CDR3 in DNA: TGCAGTGCTACTACTCGACAGGTTTCCTACGAGCAGTACTTC. It is translated as CSATTRQVSYEQYF.

In its sample, this clonotype was seen a few times. The chain links TRBV30 to TRBJ1-1; the match to TRBD1 covers 7 bases. This CDR3 contains 15 residues. Germline lookup yields CDR1 GTSNPN and CDR2 SVGIG (reference sequence). V lost 5 bases, J lost 1 base, and 10 bases stayed unmatched. CDR3 sequence reads: CAWAELGQANTEAFF. The DNA for the CDR3 is TGTGCCTGGGCCGAGCTAGGACAGGCGAACACTGAAGCTTTCTTT. The complete variable domain, with remaining parts taken from reference TRBV30 and TRBJ1-1, reads SQTIHQWPATLVQPVGSPLSLECTVEGTSNPNLYWYRQAAGRGLQLLFYSVGIGQISSEVPQNLSASRPQDRQFILSSKKLLLSDSGFYLCAWAELGQANTEAFFGQGTRLTVV.

The V gene is TRBV20-1, the J gene TRBJ2-4; the D gene is possibly TRBD1 (6 bases). Deletions cut 1 base from V and 6 bases from J, with 13 bases between. The CDR3 has 14 residues. Germline loops: CDR1 DFQATT, CDR2 SNEGSKA (reference sequence). The CDR3 spells CSARAGERRNIQYF. The CDR3 DNA reads TGCAGTGCTAGAGCAGGGGAACGGCGAAACATTCAGTACTTC.

The gene calls are TRBV28 and TRBJ2-7; a possible D gene is TRBD1 (7 bases). Germline V gene data show CDR1 as MDHEN and CDR2 as SYDVKM. Trimming removed 6 bases at V and 10 bases at J, with 25 bases between. This CDR3 is 15 amino acids long. As DNA, the CDR3 is TGTGCCAGCAGCTCCCCCAGGGGGGACCATTTCCCTCAGTACTTC. Amino acids: CASSSPRGDHFPQYF.